This T cell receptor (beta chain) derives from a study of CD8 T cells in ankylosing spondylitis. Study-wide findings and caveats: The study identified a TCR beta motif of several highly homologous variants that appeared characteristic of ankylosing spondylitis blood. Disease-linked clones reportedly concentrated significantly in matched ankylosing spondylitis synovial fluid. With a CD8+ phenotype, disease-linked clones were relatively rare in peripheral blood.

A quantitative 5'-RACE method, one with molecular barcodes, was used to make TCR beta libraries. From the 5' RACE reads, TCRdb called clonotypes with MiXCR, one entry per CDR3 protein. The sample has about 160,000 distinct CDR3 sequences; around a tenth are singletons. Note on this clonotype: Its antigen is currently unknown.

CDR1 is LGHDT, CDR2 YNNKEL, per germline (reference sequence). The CDR3 sequence is 15 residues long. The V gene lost 1 base and the J gene lost 1 base, with 9 bases spanning the gap. J is TRBJ2-3 and V is TRBV3-1; no firm D call. The specimen was blood, either unsorted or a sorted T cell fraction (not recorded which). The TCR originated in a female donor with ankylosing spondylitis or in good health (not recorded which). CDR3 sequence reads: CASSQALGGTDTQYF. The CDR3 region has the DNA TGTGCCAGCAGCCAAGCCCTAGGTGGCACAGATACGCAGTATTTT.